The present TCR beta chain was sequenced within a study of spatial heterogeneity in lung cancer. Study information: Untreated early-stage non-small cell lung cancer patients, approximately 76 in total, were the donors. The mean occurrence of each unique TCR and UMI combination in raw reads exceeded nine.

Each CDR3 protein is one row after TCRdb ran MiXCR on the 5' RACE reads. The top ten hold 36% of the sample, which has more than 15,000 distinct CDR3 sequences, more than 8% seen once. This clonotype was counted only a few times. Regarding time point: blood at routine non-recurrence follow-up after resection. The authors sequenced whole RNA from tumor, nontumor lung or frozen PBMC without sorting. The germline V gene has CDR1 DFQATT and CDR2 SNEGSKA (reference sequence). V lost 8 bases to trimming and J lost 4 bases; unmatched junction nucleotides: 10. This CDR3 spans 14 amino acids. This clonotype was obtained from a female donor with early-stage non-small cell lung cancer. The V and J genes are TRBV20-1 and TRBJ2-1, with 8 positions matching TRBD2. Sequences were derived from PBMCs, sampled at follow-up. CDR3 DNA: TGCAGTCCCTGGGGTAGCGGGACTTACAATGAGCAGTTCTTC. The encoded protein is CSPWGSGTYNEQFF.